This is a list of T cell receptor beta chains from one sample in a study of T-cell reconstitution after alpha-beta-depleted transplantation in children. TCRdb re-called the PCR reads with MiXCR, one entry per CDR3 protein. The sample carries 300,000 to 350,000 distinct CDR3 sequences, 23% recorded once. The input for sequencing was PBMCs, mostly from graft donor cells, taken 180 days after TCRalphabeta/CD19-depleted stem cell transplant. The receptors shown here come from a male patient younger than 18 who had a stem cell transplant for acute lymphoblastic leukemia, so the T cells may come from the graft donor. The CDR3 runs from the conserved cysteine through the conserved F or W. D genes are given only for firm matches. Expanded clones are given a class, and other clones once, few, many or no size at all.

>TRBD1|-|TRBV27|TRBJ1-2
CASSLYHSGDSFLYGYTF
TGTGCCAGCAGTTTATACCATAGTGGGGACAGCTTCTTGTATGGCTACACCTTC
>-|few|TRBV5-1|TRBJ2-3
CASSLLVDTQYF
TGCGCCAGCAGCTTGTTGGTAGATACGCAGTATTTT
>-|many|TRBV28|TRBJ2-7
CASTPGGYEQYF
TGTGCCAGCACACCCGGGGGCTACGAGCAGTACTTC
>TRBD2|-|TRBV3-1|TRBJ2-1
CASTSGLAGVRHVQFF
TGTGCCAGCACCTCGGGACTAGCGGGAGTACGACACGTTCAGTTCTTC
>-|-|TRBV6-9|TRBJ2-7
CASSPRGRLYEQYF
TGTGCCAGCAGTCCCCGGGGGCGGCTATACGAGCAGTACTTC
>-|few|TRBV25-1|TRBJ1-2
CASSEQQNYGYTF
TGTGCCAGCAGTGAACAACAGAACTATGGCTACACCTTC
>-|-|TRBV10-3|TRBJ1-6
CATKAEGLNSPIHF
TGTGCCACCAAGGCGGAGGGGCTTAATTCACCCATCCACTTT
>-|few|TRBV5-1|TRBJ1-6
CASSLGQQSAPLHF
TGCGCCAGCAGCTTGGGACAGCAATCGGCACCCCTCCACTTT
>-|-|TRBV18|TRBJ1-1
CASSKGLKVFAEAFF
TGTGCCAGCTCAAAAGGTCTCAAGGTTTTCGCTGAAGCTTTCTTT
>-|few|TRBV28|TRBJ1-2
CASSSFPGRPPPNYGYTF
TGTGCCAGCAGTTCGTTTCCGGGACGTCCCCCCCCTAACTATGGCTACACCTTC
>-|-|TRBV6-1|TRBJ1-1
CASSVERRTEAFF
TGTGCCAGCAGTGTAGAACGGAGAACTGAAGCTTTCTTT
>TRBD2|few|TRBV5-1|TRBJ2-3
CASRPLSGSTDTQYF
TGCGCCAGCAGACCTCTTAGCGGGAGCACAGATACGCAGTATTTT
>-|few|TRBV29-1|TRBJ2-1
CSVEPQGHPGLGGQFF
TGCAGCGTTGAACCCCAGGGCCATCCCGGACTAGGGGGGCAGTTCTTC
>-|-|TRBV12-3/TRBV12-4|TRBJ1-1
CASSPNTYTEAFF
TGTGCCAGCAGTCCGAACACCTACACTGAAGCTTTCTTT